These 21 T cell receptor beta chains originate from one sample sequenced in a study of siplizumab effects on memory and regulatory T cells. The assay was immunoSEQ multiplex PCR, and TCRdb's table has in-frame clones only and misses some. Of around 94,000 clones listed, 92% were seen once; the top ten hold roughly 1%. The sequencing input was CD4+ T cells sorted from blood. The receptors come from a human donor in good health.

Worth noting for this clone: An end of the junction does not agree with germline; a read error may underlie this. The CDR3: CASSLGRATTYEQCF. CDR3 nucleotide sequence: TGCGCCAGCAGCTTGGGCAGGGCCACGACCTACGAGCAGTGCTTC. The chain employs TRBV5-1 and TRBJ2-7; D may be TRBD1 (5 bases). This CDR3 has 15 amino acids. Germline V gene sequence: CDR1 SGHRS, CDR2 YFSETQ. The full variable domain, completed using reference TRBV5-1 and TRBJ2-7, is KAGVTQTPRYLIKTRGQQVTLSCSPISGHRSVSWYQQTPGQGLQFLFEYFSETQRNKGNFPGRFSGRQFSNSRSEMNVSTLELGDSALYLCASSLGRATTYEQCFGPGTRLTVT.

About this clone: The junction departs from the called germline gene at one end, perhaps through a read error. This chain connects TRBV27 to TRBJ2-7; D unresolved. This CDR3 spans 14 amino acids. In germline, CDR1 is MNHEY, CDR2 SMNVEV (reference sequence). This CDR3 reads CATSFIGRSYEQYF. The CDR3 bases are TGTGCCACCAGTTTTATCGGGCGCTCCTACGAGCAGTACTTC.

CDR3: CAISDGATGSTDTQYF. The CDR3 nucleotides read TGTGCCATCAGTGATGGAGCGACAGGGAGCACAGATACGCAGTATTTT. The chain has TRBV10-3 and TRBJ2-3; TRBD1 aligns across 7 bases. The CDR3 length is 16 residues. The J segment lost 0 bases and the V segment lost 3 bases, leaving 6 bases of the junction unmatched. Looked up from germline, CDR1 is ENHRY and CDR2 is SYGVKD.

This sequence joins TRBV6-6 and TRBJ1-3; the D is unclear. From germline, CDR1 is MNHNY and CDR2 SVGAGI (reference sequence). The CDR3 contains 14 residues. Trimming pared 2 bases from V and 1 base from J, leaving 6 bases between. The CDR3 bases are TGTGCCAGCAGTTACGCAGGTTCTGGAAACACCATATATTTT. Translation: CASSYAGSGNTIYF.

DNA of the CDR3: TGTGCCAGCAGTTTAGGCCAGCCCCAGCATTTT. Encoded protein: CASSLGQPQHF. J is TRBJ1-5 and V is TRBV28; D unclear. V shed 2 bases and J shed 7 bases, with 3 bases lying between them. Looked up from germline, CDR1 is MDHEN and CDR2 is SYDVKM. The CDR3 length is 11 residues.

The rearrangement uses TRBV28 and TRBJ2-2, with D possibly being TRBD1 (5 bases). The CDR3 has 16 residues. V was pared by 4 bases and J by 3 bases, with 15 bases between. CDR1 and CDR2 (germline): MDHEN, SYDVKM. The CDR3 coding sequence is TGTGCCAGCAGTTCCGACAGAAAAAGGGACACCGGGGAGCTGTTTTTT. Residues: CASSSDRKRDTGELFF.

The chain recombines TRBV11-3 with TRBJ2-2; D is possibly TRBD2 (5 bases). Germline V gene sequence: CDR1 SGHNT, CDR2 YENEEA. Trimming took off 3 bases at V and 5 bases at J, with 25 bases between the two ends. The length of the CDR3 is 19 residues. The CDR3 DNA reads as TGTGCCAGCAGCTTGTCACAGCTTATCGGTTCAGGAGGAACCGGGGAGCTGTTTTTT. It translates to CASSLSQLIGSGGTGELFF.

This clone was counted a few times. V usage is TRBV29-1 and J usage is TRBJ2-2; 8 bases fit TRBD1. Germline lookup yields CDR1 SQVTM and CDR2 ANQGSEA. This CDR3 comprises 16 residues. The J segment lost 5 bases and the V segment lost 6 bases, leaving 14 bases of the junction unmatched. The CDR3 DNA reads as TGCAGCGTGGAAACCGGGACAGGCGTTATGACCGGGGAGCTGTTTTTT. As protein: CSVETGTGVMTGELFF.

This clone occurred a few times. The rearrangement links TRBV4-1 to TRBJ2-2; TRBD2 matches 13 bases. Looked up from germline, CDR1 is MGHRA and CDR2 is YSYEKL. V dropped 4 bases and J dropped 6; count of bases not matched to a gene: 2. The CDR3 consists of 15 residues. This chain's CDR3 is CASSPGLAGAGELFF. In nucleotides, the CDR3 is TGCGCCAGCAGCCCCGGACTAGCGGGAGCCGGGGAGCTGTTTTTT.

The J gene is TRBJ1-5, the V gene TRBV6-1; D gene uncertain. Trimming pared 6 bases from V and 5 bases from J, leaving 14 bases between. The CDR3 runs 14 residues. Germline CDR1 reads MNHNS; CDR2 reads SASEGT. CDR3 protein: CASRASAGDQPQHF. The CDR3 DNA is TGTGCCAGCAGGGCAAGTGCAGGCGATCAGCCCCAGCATTTT.

The chain is built from TRBV9 and TRBJ1-2; 7 bases are a match to TRBD1. V lost 3 bases, J lost 6 bases, and 8 bases stayed unmatched. The CDR3 loop spans 14 amino acids. Germline assignment: CDR1 SGDLS and CDR2 YYNGEE. CDR3 coding DNA: TGTGCCAGCAGCGCGATCCGGGACAGCGATGGCTACACCTTC. Translated, it gives CASSAIRDSDGYTF.

The rearrangement joins TRBV18 to TRBJ2-7; D perhaps matches TRBD2 (5 bases). The germline gives CDR1 KGHSH, CDR2 LQKENI. V lost 3 bases and J 2 bases, leaving 11 bases between the germline ends. The CDR3 consists of 14 residues. CDR3 region: CASSPRGYPYEQYF. The CDR3 coding sequence is TGTGCCAGCTCACCCAGAGGGTACCCCTACGAGCAGTACTTC.

The table lists this clone with a count of one. CDR3 in amino acids: CASSSRAGLSRTEAFF. The CDR3 nucleotides read TGTGCCAGCAGCTCAAGGGCAGGGTTGAGTCGGACTGAAGCTTTCTTT. V usage is TRBV11-1 and J usage is TRBJ1-1, with a possible D match to TRBD1 (5 bases). The V gene lost 4 bases and the J gene lost 5 bases, with 20 bases spanning the gap. Germline CDR1 and CDR2: SGHAT and FQDESV (reference sequence). The CDR3 runs to 16 residues.

The rearrangement uses TRBV6-5 and TRBJ1-2; D unclear. This CDR3 is built from 11 residues. Trimming took 6 bases from V and 4 from J, leaving 6 bases between them. The germline V gene encodes CDR1 MNHEY and CDR2 SVGAGI. The DNA for the CDR3 is TGTGCCAGCAGATCTCGCTATGGCTACACCTTC. Its translation: CASRSRYGYTF.

The chain couples TRBV27 to TRBJ2-1; D ambiguous. Germline-derived CDR1 and CDR2 are MNHEY and SMNVEV (reference sequence). The CDR3 has 11 residues. V dropped 8 bases and J dropped 9 bases, with 11 bases sitting between them. The CDR3 nucleotides read TGTGCCAGCTCTCTTTCGGGTGAGCAGTTCTTC. Protein: CASSLSGEQFF.

The chain carries TRBV5-1 and TRBJ2-3, with D possibly being TRBD1 (5 bases). Germline V gene data show CDR1 as SGHRS and CDR2 as YFSETQ. Trimming left V 4 bases short and J 9 bases short, with 30 bases between. This CDR3 is 18 amino acids long. CDR3 coding DNA: TGCGCCAGCAGCGTCCCTTTAACCGGTCGAGCTCAGGACAACACGCAGTATTTT. As protein: CASSVPLTGRAQDNTQYF.

This chain links TRBV27 with TRBJ2-7, with TRBD2 matching over 8 bases. Per germline, CDR1 MNHEY and CDR2 SMNVEV (reference sequence). V lost 8 bases, J lost 1 base, and 10 bases stayed unmatched. The CDR3 runs 15 residues. The CDR3 DNA reads as TGTGCCAGCGGAGGGAATAGCGGGATTTCCTACGAGCAGTACTTC. This gives the protein CASGGNSGISYEQYF.

This clone was recorded many times. The chain uses TRBV4-1 and TRBJ1-5; 8 bases fit TRBD1. V lost 1 base to trimming and J lost 5 bases; unmatched junction nucleotides: 4. CDR1 and CDR2 (germline): MGHRA, YSYEKL. This CDR3 contains 15 residues. The CDR3 loop is CASSQVTGGYQPQHF. DNA of the CDR3: TGCGCCAGCAGCCAAGTTACAGGGGGATATCAGCCCCAGCATTTT.

The chain employs TRBV5-1 and TRBJ2-5; 7 nucleotides line up with TRBD1. The germline gives CDR1 SGHRS, CDR2 YFSETQ. CDR3 size: 14 residues. Germline trimming cut 2 bases from V and 1 base from J; bases unmatched to any gene: 2. CDR3 amino acids: CASSLGTAQETQYF. CDR3 DNA sequence: TGCGCCAGCAGCTTAGGGACAGCCCAAGAGACCCAGTACTTC.

The rearrangement links TRBV5-1 to TRBJ2-1; 10 bases agree with TRBD2. The CDR3 contains 16 residues. After removal of 5 bases from V and 4 bases from J, the junction contained 9 bases not matched to a gene. Per the germline V gene, CDR1 is SGHRS and CDR2 is YFSETQ. CDR3 in DNA: TGCGCCAGCAGATCTAGCGGGAGCCTCGGGTACAATGAGCAGTTCTTC. Amino acids: CASRSSGSLGYNEQFF.

The chain links TRBV10-3 to TRBJ2-7; TRBD2 matches at 8 bases. The V gene end was trimmed by 5 bases and the J gene end by 3 bases; junction bases not matched to a gene: 9. The CDR3 totals 15 residues. CDR1 and CDR2 (germline): ENHRY, SYGVKD. The CDR3 protein is CAISPPAGGFYEQYF. The CDR3 DNA is TGTGCCATCAGTCCTCCGGCGGGAGGATTCTACGAGCAGTACTTC.